This TCR beta chain was found in a study of cytomegalovirus exposure and HLA in healthy donors. The study ran its PCR with 60 Vbeta and 13 Jbeta primers. This table comes from immunoSEQ multiplex PCR, and its TCRdb copy is limited to in-frame clones, with some not included. The table shows about 160,000 clones, with around 75% occurring only once. This clone turned up a few times. The V gene's germline CDR1 is SGHVS and CDR2 FQNEAQ. V dropped 5 bases and J dropped 12; count of bases not matched to a gene: 14. The CDR3 spans 15 residues. The chain joins TRBV7-8 to TRBJ2-1; 9 nucleotides line up with TRBD1. This sequence originates from a woman aged 50 to 65 in good health and CMV-seropositive. Specimen: PBMCs. Written as DNA, the CDR3 is TGTGCCAGCAGCCGATTTGGACAGGGGAATCAGGGGCAGTTCTTC. This sequence encodes CASSRFGQGNQGQFF.